The next 28 T cell receptor beta chains were all read from a single sample in a study of T-cell memory formation after mild COVID-19. Each CDR3 protein is one row after TCRdb ran MiXCR on the 5' RACE reads. The profile covers more than 350,000 distinct CDR3 sequences, with about a sixth appearing a single time and roughly 21% taken by the ten largest. Sequencing was performed on PBMCs or a T cell subset sorted from them (not recorded which). The source is a man aged 18 to 30 who had mild COVID-19 (a few samples of this study predate the infection). Cell type and time point are not known.

This clonotype was counted a few times. The J gene is TRBJ2-1, the V gene TRBV7-2; 8 bases are a match to TRBD1. Germline CDR1 is SGHTA and CDR2 is FQGNSA. CDR3 length: 12 amino acids. V gave up 8 bases and J gave up 13 bases; unmatched junction bases: 10. CDR3 loop: CASRTDRGPQFF. The CDR3 DNA is TGTGCCAGCCGAACCGACAGGGGTCCCCAGTTCTTC. Full variable domain (rest looked up from reference TRBV7-2 and TRBJ2-1): GAGVSQSPSNKVTEKGKDVELRCDPISGHTALYWYRQSLGQGLEFLIYFQGNSAPDKSGLPSDRFSAERTGGSVSTLTIQRTQQEDSAVYLCASRTDRGPQFFGPGTRLTVL.

This clonotype was counted a few times. The rearrangement joins TRBV5-1 to TRBJ2-2, with D unclear. Germline V gives CDR1 SGHRS, CDR2 YFSETQ. The ends were cut back, 1 base at V and 2 bases at J, with 9 bases in the middle. The CDR3 is 15 amino acids. The CDR3 reads CASSLRGHNTGELFF. The CDR3 DNA is TGCGCCAGCAGCTTGAGAGGTCATAACACCGGGGAGCTGTTTTTT.

The chain is built from TRBV20-1 and TRBJ2-7; TRBD1 aligns across 7 bases. J gave up 1 base and V 6 bases, and 9 bases lay outside the gene matches. Looked up from germline, CDR1 is DFQATT and CDR2 is SNEGSKA (reference sequence). The CDR3 runs 14 residues. In DNA form, the CDR3 reads TGCAGTGCCCCTGACAGGGCAGGATCCTACGAGCAGTACTTC. This translates into CSAPDRAGSYEQYF.

V usage is TRBV12-3 or TRBV12-4 and J usage is TRBJ2-1; tentatively, D is TRBD1 (6 bases). This CDR3 is built from 15 residues. V was clipped by 5 bases and J by 0 bases, with 11 bases between them. The DNA for the CDR3 is TGTGCCAGCAGTGGCAGGGGTCCCTCCTACAATGAGCAGTTCTTC. Translating gives CASSGRGPSYNEQFF.

This clonotype was recorded a few times. J is TRBJ1-5 and V is TRBV7-9, with 7 bases identical to TRBD1. J was trimmed by 7 bases and V by 5 bases; bases with no gene match: 11. The germline CDR1 and CDR2 sequences are SEHNR and FQNEAQ (reference sequence). This CDR3 region has 15 residues. Here the CDR3 DNA reads TGTGCCAGCAGCCCCCTAACAGGGGTGGGGCAGCCCCAGCATTTT. It specifies CASSPLTGVGQPQHF.

V is TRBV27 and J is TRBJ2-7; tentatively, D is TRBD1 (7 bases). From germline, CDR1 is MNHEY and CDR2 SMNVEV (reference sequence). V lost 3 bases to trimming and J lost 5 bases, with 11 bases between them. This CDR3 has 13 residues. The CDR3 region is CASSFRGVHEQYF. In nucleotides, the CDR3 is TGTGCCAGCAGTTTCAGGGGGGTTCACGAGCAGTACTTC.

This clonotype was counted ten times or more. The gene calls are TRBV7-9 and TRBJ2-7, with a tentative D call TRBD2 (5 bases). V lost 5 bases and J 0 bases, leaving 8 bases between the germline ends. The CDR3 spans 13 residues. Per the germline V gene, CDR1 is SEHNR and CDR2 is FQNEAQ (reference sequence). The CDR3 sequence: CASSAGSSYEQYF. The CDR3 DNA reads as TGTGCCAGCAGCGCTGGGAGCTCCTACGAGCAGTACTTC.

The rearrangement joins TRBV6-5 to TRBJ2-5; 10 nucleotides align to TRBD2. The ends lost 4 bases at V and 5 bases at J; junction bases unmatched: 10. The germline V gene has CDR1 MNHEY and CDR2 SVGAGI. This CDR3 spans 16 amino acids. In nucleotides, the CDR3 is TGTGCCAGCAGTTTGGCTGCCGGGACTAGCGTGGAGACCCAGTACTTC. Translated, it gives CASSLAAGTSVETQYF.

This clonotype was counted ten times or more. The chain combines TRBV4-3 with TRBJ2-7; 7 nucleotides align to TRBD2. Germline CDR1 reads LGHNA; CDR2 reads YSLEER. This CDR3 region has 14 residues. Trimming took 2 bases from V and 0 from J; bases not matched to a gene: 1. The CDR3 nucleotides read TGCGCCAGCAGCCAAAGCGGGGTCTCCTACGAGCAGTACTTC. Translation: CASSQSGVSYEQYF.

A few counts support this clonotype. CDR3 loop: CASSQQTGYDEQFF. The CDR3 DNA is TGTGCCAGCAGCCAACAGACAGGGTACGATGAGCAGTTCTTC. The chain employs TRBV4-2 and TRBJ2-1; 7 bases fit TRBD1. V gave up 2 bases and J gave up 8 bases; unmatched junction bases: 6. The CDR3 loop spans 14 amino acids. Germline loops: CDR1 LGHNA, CDR2 YNFKEQ.

The table lists this clonotype with a few counts. The chain couples TRBV19 to TRBJ2-7; 11 bases map to TRBD2. The V segment lost 5 bases and the J segment 5 bases; nucleotides outside the gene matches: 2. CDR3 size: 13 residues. CDR1 is LNHDA, CDR2 SQIVND, per germline (reference sequence). The CDR3 DNA sequence: TGTGCCAGTAGTTCGGGACTAGCGGACGAGCAGTACTTC. Protein sequence: CASSSGLADEQYF.

This chain uses TRBV5-1 with TRBJ1-2; maybe TRBD1 (5 bases). Trimming shortened V by 4 bases and J by 2 bases, and 9 bases separated the two germline ends. The CDR3 length is 13 residues. The germline CDR1 and CDR2 sequences are SGHRS and YFSETQ. CDR3 DNA sequence: TGCGCCAGCAGCCCGGGACCCAACTATGGCTACACCTTC. It is translated as CASSPGPNYGYTF.

The chain recombines TRBV7-2 with TRBJ2-3, with 7 positions matching TRBD1. CDR3 size: 16 residues. The germline gives CDR1 SGHTA, CDR2 FQGNSA. V lost 3 bases to trimming and J lost 5 bases; unmatched junction nucleotides: 11. The CDR3 region has the DNA TGTGCCAGCAGCTTTAGCTTGGTCAGGGGGAGAGATACGCAGTATTTT. Amino acids: CASSFSLVRGRDTQYF.

The CDR3 nucleotides read TGTGCCAGCAGCTTTCAGGGAAACGGGGAGCTGTTTTTT. This translates into CASSFQGNGELFF. The V gene is TRBV7-3, the J gene TRBJ2-2, with D possibly TRBD1 on 5 matching bases. The germline V and J ends were trimmed by 3 bases and 7 bases, with 9 bases remaining between them. There are 13 residues in the CDR3. Germline CDR1 reads SGHTA; CDR2 reads FQGTGA.

This clonotype was seen a few times. The chain has TRBV27 and TRBJ1-5; 9 nucleotides agree with TRBD1. After removal of 5 bases from V and 2 bases from J, the junction contained 7 bases not matched to a gene. Germline V gene data show CDR1 as MNHEY and CDR2 as SMNVEV (reference sequence). CDR3 size: 16 residues. This CDR3 reads CASSPQGAMGNQPQHF. The CDR3 DNA sequence: TGTGCCAGCAGTCCACAGGGGGCTATGGGCAATCAGCCCCAGCATTTT.

This clonotype has only a few counts. The V call is TRBV20-1, the J call TRBJ2-3; the D gene is possibly TRBD2 (5 bases). The V end was cut by 3 bases, the J end by 10 bases, with 14 bases between. The CDR3 runs to 12 residues. Germline V gene lookup returns CDR1 DFQATT and CDR2 SNEGSKA (reference sequence). The CDR3 sequence is CSASRSEPPQYF. CDR3 coding DNA: TGCAGTGCTAGTCGTAGCGAACCCCCGCAGTATTTT.

This clonotype was seen more than once but under ten times. The chain recombines TRBV4-3 with TRBJ1-2; possibly TRBD1 for D (5 bases). The V end lost 0 bases, the J end lost 8 bases, and 16 bases lay between the germline ends. Germline CDR1 is LGHNA and CDR2 is YSLEER. The length of the CDR3 is 15 residues. The CDR3 here is CASSQDRHQGRGYTF. CDR3 in DNA: TGCGCCAGCAGCCAAGATCGTCACCAGGGTCGAGGCTACACCTTC.

The chain uses TRBV20-1 and TRBJ2-7; D is undetermined. CDR3 size: 11 residues. V was pared by 3 bases and J by 0 bases, with 3 bases between. The germline V gene has CDR1 DFQATT and CDR2 SNEGSKA (reference sequence). CDR3 DNA sequence: TGCAGTGCTAGCCTCTCCTACGAGCAGTACTTC. Translating it yields CSASLSYEQYF.

The rearrangement joins TRBV27 to TRBJ1-5, with TRBD1 identical over 7 bases. The CDR3 consists of 15 residues. Trimming took 2 bases from V and 5 from J; bases not matched to a gene: 6. CDR1 and CDR2 from the germline V gene are MNHEY and SMNVEV (reference sequence). CDR3 coding DNA: TGTGCCAGCAGTTTAAGGACAGGACCCTATCAGCCCCAGCATTTT. It yields the protein CASSLRTGPYQPQHF.

This clonotype was seen only a few times. The rearrangement links TRBV3-1 to TRBJ2-1, with TRBD1 identical over 9 bases. In germline, CDR1 is LGHDT, CDR2 YNNKEL (reference sequence). This CDR3 has 14 residues. With 3 bases clipped from V and 9 bases from J, the junction kept 6 bases outside the gene matches. CDR3 sequence reads: CASSQGQGFGEQFF. The CDR3 DNA follows: TGTGCCAGCAGCCAGGGACAGGGCTTCGGTGAGCAGTTCTTC.

This clonotype was seen many times. V is TRBV4-2 and J is TRBJ1-5; D is possibly TRBD1 (6 bases). The length of the CDR3 is 15 residues. Germline CDR1 is LGHNA and CDR2 is YNFKEQ. Trimming took 1 base from V and 2 from J, leaving 9 bases between them. As DNA, the CDR3 is TGTGCCAGCAGCCAAGTGAGGGGGGGCAATCAGCCCCAGCATTTT. The encoded protein is CASSQVRGGNQPQHF.

In this sample, this clonotype turned up a few times. The chain recombines TRBV5-1 with TRBJ2-3, with D possibly called TRBD1 or TRBD2 (5 bases each). V was trimmed by 3 bases and J by 2 bases, leaving 13 bases between them. Germline V gene sequence: CDR1 SGHRS, CDR2 YFSETQ. The CDR3 is made up of 15 amino acids. This CDR3 reads CASSSTGTSTDTQYF. For the CDR3, the DNA is TGCGCCAGCAGCTCCACCGGGACCTCCACAGATACGCAGTATTTT.

This clonotype was seen more than once but under ten times. V is TRBV29-1 and J is TRBJ1-1, with D uncertain. V lost 7 bases, J lost 8 bases, and 14 bases lay in between. CDR1 is SQVTM and CDR2 is ANQGSEA in the germline V gene. This CDR3 is built from 11 residues. For the CDR3, the DNA is TGCAGCGCGATTGGCATCGGGGAAGCTTTCTTT. Its protein product is CSAIGIGEAFF.

This chain joins TRBV15 and TRBJ2-1, with D tentatively TRBD1 (6 bases). Trimming stripped 7 bases from V and 5 bases from J, with 18 bases between. CDR1 and CDR2 from the germline V gene are LNHNV and YYDKDF (reference sequence). CDR3 length: 15 amino acids. The CDR3 DNA reads as TGTGCCACCACCAGGTCAGGGGCTGGCAACAATGAGCAGTTCTTC. It codes for CATTRSGAGNNEQFF.

This clonotype was counted between two and nine times. V and J are TRBV7-6 and TRBJ1-2; perhaps TRBD1 as D (5 bases). Germline V CDR1 and CDR2: SGHVS, FNYEAQ. CDR3 length equals 13 residues. Between the trimmed V and J ends, which lost 5 bases and 6 bases, there was a span of 13 bases. This chain's CDR3 is CASSPGPGNGYTF. CDR3 DNA: TGTGCCAGCAGCCCGGGGCCTGGGAATGGCTACACCTTC.

J is TRBJ1-1 and V is TRBV7-2; D is unresolved. Germline V gene data show CDR1 as SGHTA and CDR2 as FQGNSA. This CDR3 is 14 amino acids long. Trimming removed 1 base from V and 3 bases from J, with 9 bases in between. Here the CDR3 DNA reads TGTGCCAGCAGCTTAGGAGCGGCCTACACTGAAGCTTTCTTT. It codes for CASSLGAAYTEAFF.

This clonotype was counted a few times. V is TRBV20-1 and J is TRBJ1-2, with D hard to call. CDR1 is DFQATT and CDR2 is SNEGSKA in the germline V gene (reference sequence). CDR3 size: 14 residues. V lost 6 bases, J lost 4 bases, and 18 bases lay in between. In nucleotides, the CDR3 is TGCAGTGCCGTCGAGCCGGGGATGAGCTATGGCTACACCTTC. Its protein product is CSAVEPGMSYGYTF.

V and J are TRBV5-4 and TRBJ2-1, with TRBD2 matching over 13 bases. CDR3 length: 16 amino acids. Germline V gives CDR1 SGHNT, CDR2 YYREEE (reference sequence). V gave up 3 bases and J gave up 5 bases; unmatched junction bases: 5. The CDR3 DNA is TGTGCCAGCAGCTCGACTAGCGGGGGGTATGACAATGAGCAGTTCTTC. Protein product: CASSSTSGGYDNEQFF.